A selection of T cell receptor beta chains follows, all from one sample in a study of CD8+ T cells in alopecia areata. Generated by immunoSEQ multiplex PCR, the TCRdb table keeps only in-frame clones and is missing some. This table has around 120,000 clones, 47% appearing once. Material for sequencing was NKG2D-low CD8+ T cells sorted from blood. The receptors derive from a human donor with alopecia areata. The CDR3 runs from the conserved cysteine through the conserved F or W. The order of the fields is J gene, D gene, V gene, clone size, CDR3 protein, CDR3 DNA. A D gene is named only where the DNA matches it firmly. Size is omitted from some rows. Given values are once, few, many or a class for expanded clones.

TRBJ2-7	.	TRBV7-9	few	CASSSSESRDEQYF	TGTGCCAGCAGCTCTTCCGAAAGCCGGGACGAGCAGTACTTC
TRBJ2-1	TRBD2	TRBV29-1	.	CSALANEQFF	TGCAGCGCACTAGCGAATGAGCAGTTCTTC
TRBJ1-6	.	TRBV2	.	CASSDGSGSPLHF	TGTGCCAGCAGCGACGGCTCCGGCTCACCCCTCCACTTT
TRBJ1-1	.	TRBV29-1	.	CSVALDTEAFF	TGCAGCGTAGCACTGGACACTGAAGCTTTCTTT
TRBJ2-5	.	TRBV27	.	CASQDLKETQYF	TGTGCCAGTCAGGACTTGAAAGAGACCCAGTACTTC
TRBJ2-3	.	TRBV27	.	CASSAGSSGDTQYF	TGTGCCAGCAGTGCGGGGAGTAGTGGGGATACGCAGTATTTT
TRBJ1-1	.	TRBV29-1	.	CSVGFSGRGTEAFF	TGCAGCGTTGGTTTCTCGGGGAGAGGCACTGAAGCTTTCTTT
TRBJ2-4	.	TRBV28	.	CASRGYDSKNIQYF	TGTGCCAGCCGCGGCTATGATTCGAAAAACATTCAGTACTTC
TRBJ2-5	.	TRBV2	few	CASRDIQETQYF	TGTGCCAGCCGGGACATCCAAGAGACCCAGTACTTC
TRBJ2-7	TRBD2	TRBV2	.	CASKSGMSYEQYF	TGTGCCAGCAAGAGCGGGATGAGCTACGAGCAGTACTTC
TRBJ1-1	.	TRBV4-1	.	CASSPSIYTEAFF	TGCGCCAGCAGTCCCTCTATCTACACTGAAGCTTTCTTT
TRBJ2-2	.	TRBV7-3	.	CASSSITGELFF	TGTGCCAGCAGTTCTATAACCGGGGAGCTGTTTTTT
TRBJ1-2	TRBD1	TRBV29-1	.	CSVVPGGAYGYTF	TGCAGCGTCGTCCCAGGGGGAGCCTATGGCTACACCTTC
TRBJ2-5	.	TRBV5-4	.	CASSSTSQETQYF	TGTGCCAGCAGCTCGACTTCTCAAGAGACCCAGTACTTC
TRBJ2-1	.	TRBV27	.	CASSFSGGERFF	TGTGCCAGCAGTTTTTCGGGTGGTGAGCGGTTCTTC
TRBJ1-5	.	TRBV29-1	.	CSVGGEQGAQPQHF	TGCAGCGTTGGCGGGGAACAGGGAGCTCAGCCCCAGCATTTT
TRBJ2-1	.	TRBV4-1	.	CASRGAFNEQFF	TGCGCCAGCAGGGGCGCGTTCAATGAGCAGTTCTTC